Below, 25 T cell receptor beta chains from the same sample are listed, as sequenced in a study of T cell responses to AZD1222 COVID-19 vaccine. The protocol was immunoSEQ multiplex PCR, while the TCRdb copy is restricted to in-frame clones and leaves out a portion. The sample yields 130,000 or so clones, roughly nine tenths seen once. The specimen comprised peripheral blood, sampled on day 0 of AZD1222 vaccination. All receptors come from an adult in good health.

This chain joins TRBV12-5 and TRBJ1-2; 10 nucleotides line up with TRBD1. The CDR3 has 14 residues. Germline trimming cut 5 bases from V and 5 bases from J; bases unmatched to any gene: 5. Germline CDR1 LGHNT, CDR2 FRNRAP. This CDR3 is CASGPDRGDYGYTF. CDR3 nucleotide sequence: TGTGCTAGTGGTCCGGACAGGGGGGATTATGGCTACACCTTC. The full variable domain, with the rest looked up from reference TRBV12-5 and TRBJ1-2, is DARVTQTPRHKVTEMGQEVTMRCQPILGHNTVFWYRQTMMQGLELLAYFRNRAPLDDSGMPKDRFSAEMPDATLATLKIQPSEPRDSAVYFCASGPDRGDYGYTFGSGTRLTVV.

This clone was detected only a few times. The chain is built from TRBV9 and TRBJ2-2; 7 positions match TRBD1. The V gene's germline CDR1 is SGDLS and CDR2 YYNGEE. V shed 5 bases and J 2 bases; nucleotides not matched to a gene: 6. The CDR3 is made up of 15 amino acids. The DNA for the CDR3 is TGTGCCAGCAGGGGAACAGGGGACAACACCGGGGAGCTGTTTTTT. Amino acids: CASRGTGDNTGELFF.

CDR3: CASSFGGGYGYTF. Written as DNA, the CDR3 is TGTGCCAGCAGTTTCGGGGGGGGCTATGGCTACACCTTC. V and J are TRBV12-3 or TRBV12-4 and TRBJ1-2, with D maybe TRBD1 (5 bases). The V gene lost 3 bases and the J gene lost 4 bases, with 9 bases spanning the gap. The CDR3 spans 13 residues.

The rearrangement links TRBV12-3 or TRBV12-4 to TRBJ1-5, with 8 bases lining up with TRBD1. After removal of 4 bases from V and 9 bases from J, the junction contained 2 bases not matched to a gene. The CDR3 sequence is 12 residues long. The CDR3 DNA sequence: TGTGCCAGCAGTTCCACAGGGGGGCCCCAGCATTTT. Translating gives CASSSTGGPQHF.

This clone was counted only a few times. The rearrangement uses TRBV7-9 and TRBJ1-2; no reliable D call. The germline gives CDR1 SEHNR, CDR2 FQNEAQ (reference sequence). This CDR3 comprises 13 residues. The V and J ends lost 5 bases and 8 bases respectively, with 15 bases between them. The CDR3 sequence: CASSLEVWRGYTF. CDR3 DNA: TGTGCCAGCAGCCTCGAGGTCTGGAGAGGCTACACCTTC.

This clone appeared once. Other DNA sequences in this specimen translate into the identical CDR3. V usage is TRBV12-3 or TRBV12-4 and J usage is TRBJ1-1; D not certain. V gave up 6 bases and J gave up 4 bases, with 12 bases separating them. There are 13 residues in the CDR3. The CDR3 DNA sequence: TGTGCCAGCAGCTTGACTGGAACCACTGAAGCTTTCTTT. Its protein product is CASSLTGTTEAFF.

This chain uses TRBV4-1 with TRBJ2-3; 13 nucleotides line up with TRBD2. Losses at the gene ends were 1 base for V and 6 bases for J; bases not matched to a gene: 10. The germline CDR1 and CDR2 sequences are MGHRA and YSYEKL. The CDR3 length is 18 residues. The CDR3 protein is CASSQVPRLAGGTDTQYF. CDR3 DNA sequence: TGCGCCAGCAGCCAAGTCCCCAGACTAGCGGGGGGAACGGATACGCAGTATTTT.

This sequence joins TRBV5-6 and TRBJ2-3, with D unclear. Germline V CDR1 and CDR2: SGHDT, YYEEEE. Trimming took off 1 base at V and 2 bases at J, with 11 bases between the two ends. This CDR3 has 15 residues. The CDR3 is CASSLRLTYTDTQYF. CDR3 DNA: TGTGCCAGCAGCTTGCGACTTACGTACACAGATACGCAGTATTTT.

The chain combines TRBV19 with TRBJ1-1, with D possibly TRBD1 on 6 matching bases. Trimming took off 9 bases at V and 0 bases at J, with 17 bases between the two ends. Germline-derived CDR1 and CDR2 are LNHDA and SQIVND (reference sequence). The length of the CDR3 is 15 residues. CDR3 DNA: TGTGCCAGCGAACTCGGGACACCTATGAACACTGAAGCTTTCTTT. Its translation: CASELGTPMNTEAFF.

The CDR3 sequence: CANPNGQYNEKLFF. The DNA for the CDR3 is TGTGCCAACCCAAACGGACAGTATAATGAAAAACTGTTTTTT. The gene calls are TRBV25-1 and TRBJ1-4, with D perhaps TRBD1 (6 bases). Deletions cut 10 bases from V and 4 bases from J, with 16 bases between. The germline V gene has CDR1 MGHDK and CDR2 SYGVNS. This CDR3 has 14 residues.

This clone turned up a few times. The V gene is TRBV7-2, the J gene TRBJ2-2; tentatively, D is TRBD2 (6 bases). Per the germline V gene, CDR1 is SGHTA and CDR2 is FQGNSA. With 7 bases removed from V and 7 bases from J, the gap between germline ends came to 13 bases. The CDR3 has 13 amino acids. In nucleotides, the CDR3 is TGTGCCAGCACCTTGGTGGAGGGCGGGGAGCTGTTTTTT. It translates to CASTLVEGGELFF. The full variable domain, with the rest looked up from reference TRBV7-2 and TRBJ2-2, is GAGVSQSPSNKVTEKGKDVELRCDPISGHTALYWYRQSLGQGLEFLIYFQGNSAPDKSGLPSDRFSAERTGGSVSTLTIQRTQQEDSAVYLCASTLVEGGELFFGEGSRLTVL.

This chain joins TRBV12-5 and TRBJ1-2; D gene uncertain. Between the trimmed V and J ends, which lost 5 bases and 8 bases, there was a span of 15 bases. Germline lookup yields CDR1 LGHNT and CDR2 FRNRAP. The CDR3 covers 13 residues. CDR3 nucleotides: TGTGCTAGTGGTCTCCATGGGGTGGGGGGCTACACCTTC. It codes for CASGLHGVGGYTF.

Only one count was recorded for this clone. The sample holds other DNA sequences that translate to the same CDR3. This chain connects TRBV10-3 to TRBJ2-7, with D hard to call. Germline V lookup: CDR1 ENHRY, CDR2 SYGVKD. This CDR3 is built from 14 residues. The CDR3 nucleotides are TGTGCCATTAGTGAAGCTGGGTCCTCCTACGAGCAGTACGTC. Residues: CAISEAGSSYEQYV.

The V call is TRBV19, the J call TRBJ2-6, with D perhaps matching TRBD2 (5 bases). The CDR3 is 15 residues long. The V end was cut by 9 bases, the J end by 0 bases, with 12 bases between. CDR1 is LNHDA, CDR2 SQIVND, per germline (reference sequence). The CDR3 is CASRTGSSGANVLTF. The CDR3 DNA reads TGTGCCAGCAGGACTGGTAGCTCTGGGGCCAACGTCCTGACTTTC.

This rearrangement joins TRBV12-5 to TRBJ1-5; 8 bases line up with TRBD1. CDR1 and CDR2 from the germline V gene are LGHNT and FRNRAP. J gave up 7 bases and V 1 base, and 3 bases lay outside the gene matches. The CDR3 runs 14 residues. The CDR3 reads CASGLGQGNQPQHF. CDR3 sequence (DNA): TGTGCTAGTGGTTTGGGACAGGGGAACCAGCCCCAGCATTTT.

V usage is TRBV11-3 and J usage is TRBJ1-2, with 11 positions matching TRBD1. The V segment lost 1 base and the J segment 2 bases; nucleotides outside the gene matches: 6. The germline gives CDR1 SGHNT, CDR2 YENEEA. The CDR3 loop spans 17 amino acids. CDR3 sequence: CASSLVTGQGGNYGYTF. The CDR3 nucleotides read TGTGCCAGCAGCTTAGTTACGGGACAGGGGGGGAACTATGGCTACACCTTC.

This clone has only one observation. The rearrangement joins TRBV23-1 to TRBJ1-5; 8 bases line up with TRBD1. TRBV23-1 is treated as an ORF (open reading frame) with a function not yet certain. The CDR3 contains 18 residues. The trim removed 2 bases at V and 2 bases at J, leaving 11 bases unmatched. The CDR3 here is CASSQVGRGRVGNQPQHF. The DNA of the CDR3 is TGCGCCAGCAGTCAAGTCGGCAGGGGGCGAGTTGGCAATCAGCCCCAGCATTTT.

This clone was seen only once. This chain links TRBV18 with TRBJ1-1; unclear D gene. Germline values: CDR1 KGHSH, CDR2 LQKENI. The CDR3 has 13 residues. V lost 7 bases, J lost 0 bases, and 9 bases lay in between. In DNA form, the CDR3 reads TGTGCCAGCTTCCCCCCAATGAACACTGAAGCTTTCTTT. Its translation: CASFPPMNTEAFF.

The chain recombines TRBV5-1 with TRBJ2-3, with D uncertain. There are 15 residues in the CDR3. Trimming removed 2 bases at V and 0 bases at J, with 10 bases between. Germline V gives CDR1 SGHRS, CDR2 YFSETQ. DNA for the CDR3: TGCGCCAGCAGCTTCACCGGCGAGAGCACAGATACGCAGTATTTT. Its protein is CASSFTGESTDTQYF.

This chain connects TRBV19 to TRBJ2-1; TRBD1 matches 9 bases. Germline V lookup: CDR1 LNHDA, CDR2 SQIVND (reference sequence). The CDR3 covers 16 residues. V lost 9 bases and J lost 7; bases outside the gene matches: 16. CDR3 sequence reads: CARRGKGHRGPNEQFF. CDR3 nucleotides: TGTGCCAGGCGGGGGAAGGGGCACAGGGGGCCTAATGAGCAGTTCTTC.

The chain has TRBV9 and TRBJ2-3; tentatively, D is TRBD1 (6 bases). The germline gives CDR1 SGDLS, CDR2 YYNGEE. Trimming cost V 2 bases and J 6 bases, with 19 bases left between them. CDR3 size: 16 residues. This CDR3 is CASSVLSTVQGDTQYF. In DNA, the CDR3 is TGTGCCAGCAGCGTTCTATCCACAGTCCAGGGGGATACGCAGTATTTT.

Here the CDR3 reads CASSEPPVGIDTQYF. In DNA, the CDR3 is TGTGCCAGCAGTGAACCTCCCGTCGGGATAGATACGCAGTATTTT. V is TRBV6-1 and J is TRBJ2-3; TRBD2 might be the D (5 bases). The CDR3 consists of 15 residues. The V gene's germline CDR1 is MNHNS and CDR2 SASEGT. Trimming took 2 bases from V and 5 from J, leaving 14 bases between them.

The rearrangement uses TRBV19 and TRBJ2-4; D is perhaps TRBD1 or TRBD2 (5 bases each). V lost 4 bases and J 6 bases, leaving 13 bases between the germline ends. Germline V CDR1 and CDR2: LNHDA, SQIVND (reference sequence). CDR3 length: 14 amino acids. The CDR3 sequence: CASSTGREGNIQYF. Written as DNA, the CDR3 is TGTGCCAGTAGTACGGGACGAGAGGGAAACATTCAGTACTTC.

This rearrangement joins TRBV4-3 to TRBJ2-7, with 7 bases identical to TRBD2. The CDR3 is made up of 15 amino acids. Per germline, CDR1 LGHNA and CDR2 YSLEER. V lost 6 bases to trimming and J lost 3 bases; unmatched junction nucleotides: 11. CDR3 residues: CASRWGRVPNYEQYV. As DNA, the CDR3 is TGCGCCAGCAGATGGGGGAGGGTGCCGAACTACGAGCAGTACGTC.

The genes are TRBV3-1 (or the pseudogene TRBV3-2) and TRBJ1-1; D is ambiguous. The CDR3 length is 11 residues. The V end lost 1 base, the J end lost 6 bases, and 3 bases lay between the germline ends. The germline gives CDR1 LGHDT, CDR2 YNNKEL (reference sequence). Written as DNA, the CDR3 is TGTGCCAGCAGCCAAGTGTCTGAAGCTTTCTTT. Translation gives CASSQVSEAFF.